This T cell receptor (beta chain) was sequenced in a study of T cells in Graves' hyperthyroidism and ophthalmopathy. Study-wide points: Ophthalmopathy, as predicted by the model, came a median approximately 6.5 months after the prediction. Ophthalmopathy was separated from stable hyperthyroidism by a 13 V-J model. Blood also showed most of the thyroid clonotypes that were expanded above 0.001.

This clonotype occurred many times. Antigen specificity is unknown. Researchers amplified the TCR beta CDR3 regions from RNA transcripts. TCR CDR3 regions were first amplified by RT-PCR with HTBI primers. TCRdb reprocessed the multiplex PCR reads via MiXCR and lists one record per CDR3 protein. The repertoire holds fewer than 450,000 distinct CDR3 sequences, with around an eighth as singletons. Ophthalmopathy in the patients scored at least 3 on Clinical Activity Score and at least 4 on NOSPECS grade, lasting under 3 months. This CDR3 comprises 14 residues. CDR1 MNHNS and CDR2 SASEGT come from the germline V gene. V was clipped by 6 bases and J by 8 bases, with 17 bases between them.

The rearrangement uses TRBV6-1 and TRBJ2-1; no reliable D call. The sequenced material came from blood. The sequence was collected from a man aged 50 to 60 with Graves' ophthalmopathy. The DNA of the CDR3 is TGTGCCAGCAGAATAGGACCCGGAGCATATGAGCAGTTCTTC. It specifies CASRIGPGAYEQFF.